Listed below are T cell receptor beta chains from one sample, sequenced in a study of blood T cells in healthy people across ages. TCRdb recomputed calls from the 5' RACE reads with MiXCR, one row per CDR3 protein. The sample shows around 500,000 distinct CDR3 sequences, about 27% of them seen only once. This sample was also put to use in a study of T cells of mothers and their children.

Source material: blood. These TCRs come from a boy under 10 years old in good health. Both conserved end residues are part of each CDR3. The D gene is left open where the match is weak. The size entry is marked missing in some rows and otherwise reads once, few, many or a size class.

cdr3_aa cdr3_nt j_call d_call v_call clone_size
CASSISTGNEQFF TGTGCCAGCAGCATCTCAACAGGGAATGAGCAGTTCTTC TRBJ2-1 . TRBV12-3/TRBV12-4 .
CSARGVGSGGAGADTQYF TGCAGTGCTAGAGGGGTCGGTAGCGGGGGGGCCGGAGCAGATACGCAGTATTTT TRBJ2-3 TRBD2 TRBV20-1 .
CATGDPWSGSSNEQFF TGTGCCACCGGTGATCCTTGGTCGGGAAGCAGCAATGAGCAGTTCTTC TRBJ2-1 . TRBV24-1 .
CASSHLGPVAYEQYF TGCGCCAGCAGTCATCTAGGCCCCGTCGCCTACGAGCAGTACTTC TRBJ2-7 . TRBV23-1 few
CASSKAGGNTEAFF TGTGCCAGCAGCAAAGCCGGCGGGAACACTGAAGCTTTCTTT TRBJ1-1 . TRBV21-1 .
CASRSARGSYEQYF TGTGCCAGCAGATCGGCTCGCGGCTCCTACGAGCAGTACTTC TRBJ2-7 . TRBV2 .
CSVVDQPSEQFF TGCAGCGTTGTGGACCAGCCTTCCGAGCAGTTCTTC TRBJ2-1 . TRBV29-1 .
CASSFRTGGAKNIQYF TGTGCCAGCAGTTTTAGGACAGGGGGGGCCAAAAACATTCAGTACTTC TRBJ2-4 TRBD1 TRBV28 few
CASRLLIGTDTQYF TGCGCCAGCCGTTTACTTATAGGCACAGATACGCAGTATTTT TRBJ2-3 . TRBV5-1 .
CASSLSGILAKNIQYF TGCGCCAGCAGCTTGAGCGGGATACTAGCCAAAAACATTCAGTACTTC TRBJ2-4 TRBD2 TRBV5-1 .
CASSPLPTDTQYF TGTGCCAGCAGCCCTCTCCCCACGGATACGCAGTATTTT TRBJ2-3 . TRBV9 .
CASSLPHTGELFF TGTGCCAGCAGCTTACCCCACACCGGGGAGCTGTTTTTT TRBJ2-2 . TRBV7-8 .
CASSQRQGLISYEQYF TGTGCCAGCAGCCAGCGACAGGGCTTAATCTCTTACGAGCAGTACTTC TRBJ2-7 TRBD1 TRBV5-5 .
CASSRYTGELFF TGTGCCAGCAGCCGGTATACCGGGGAGCTGTTTTTT TRBJ2-2 . TRBV27 .
CASSWGPPPTGELSF TGTGCCAGCAGTTGGGGGCCACCTCCTACCGGGGAGCTGTCTTTT TRBJ2-2 . TRBV6-5 .
CASSEKSSSGRGTYEQYF TGTGCCAGCAGTGAAAAGAGCTCTAGCGGGAGGGGAACCTACGAGCAGTACTTC TRBJ2-7 TRBD2 TRBV25-1 few
CASSLDWTERTDTQYF TGTGCCAGCAGCTTAGACTGGACAGAGCGCACAGATACGCAGTATTTT TRBJ2-3 . TRBV7-9 .
CAIRGTASGNTIYF TGTGCCATCAGGGGAACAGCCTCTGGAAACACCATATATTTT TRBJ1-3 . TRBV10-3 .
CATGQGTSYEQYF TGTGCCACCGGACAGGGGACATCCTACGAGCAGTACTTC TRBJ2-7 TRBD1 TRBV6-1 .
CASRGQGNFGGISYEQYF TGTGCCAGCAGGGGACAGGGAAATTTTGGAGGGATCAGCTACGAGCAGTACTTC TRBJ2-7 TRBD1 TRBV25-1 .
CASGTGNLGTEASF TGCGCCAGCGGGACAGGGAATCTGGGGACTGAAGCTTCCTTT TRBJ1-1 TRBD1 TRBV5-1 .
CASSLYLTNYEAFF TGTGCCAGCAGTTTGTATTTGACAAATTACGAAGCTTTCTTT TRBJ1-1 . TRBV12-3/TRBV12-4 .
CASKAGDSTGELFF TGTGCCAGCAAGGCGGGAGACAGCACCGGGGAGCTGTTTTTT TRBJ2-2 TRBD2 TRBV2 few
CASTFTTTQTGELFF TGTGCCAGCACCTTTACGACCACTCAAACCGGGGAGCTGTTTTTT TRBJ2-2 . TRBV12-3/TRBV12-4 many
CASSLGGTVRYEKLFF TGCGCCAGCAGCTTGGGAGGGACAGTACGATATGAAAAACTGTTTTTT TRBJ1-4 TRBD1 TRBV5-1 few
CASSWDTANTGELFF TGTGCCAGCAGCTGGGACACGGCGAACACCGGGGAGCTGTTTTTT TRBJ2-2 . TRBV5-4 few
CASSRRQRIYEQYF TGTGCCAGCAGCCGTAGACAGCGCATCTACGAGCAGTACTTC TRBJ2-7 . TRBV12-3/TRBV12-4 once
CASSFGQYGYTF TGTGCCAGCAGTTTTGGACAATATGGCTACACCTTC TRBJ1-2 . TRBV12-3/TRBV12-4 .
CASSQHLGTSGSYEQYF TGTGCCAGCAGCCAGCATTTGGGGACTAGCGGATCTTACGAGCAGTACTTC TRBJ2-7 TRBD2 TRBV3-1 .
CASSQLAGGQTDTQYF TGCGCCAGCAGCCAACTCGCGGGAGGGCAAACAGATACGCAGTATTTT TRBJ2-3 TRBD2 TRBV4-3 .
CASSPQPQVETQYF TGTGCCAGCAGCCCACAGCCGCAGGTGGAGACCCAGTACTTC TRBJ2-5 . TRBV3-1 many
CASSFGLSEVSYEQYF TGTGCCAGCAGCTTCGGGCTTAGCGAGGTCTCCTACGAGCAGTACTTC TRBJ2-7 . TRBV11-2 few
CASRMGREGSYEQYF TGTGCCAGCAGGATGGGACGGGAGGGGTCCTACGAGCAGTACTTC TRBJ2-7 TRBD2 TRBV2 few
CASSGTSGSIDEQFF TGTGCCAGCAGCGGTACTAGCGGGAGTATAGATGAGCAGTTCTTC TRBJ2-1 TRBD2 TRBV9 .
CSARYGSQETQYF TGCAGTGCTAGGTACGGGTCCCAAGAGACCCAGTACTTC TRBJ2-5 . TRBV20-1 .
CASSLDIDTQYF TGTGCCAGCAGCTTAGATATAGATACGCAGTATTTT TRBJ2-3 . TRBV7-2 few
CASSFATDTQYF TGTGCCAGCAGTTTCGCAACAGATACGCAGTATTTT TRBJ2-3 . TRBV12-3/TRBV12-4 few
CASSSLGQGNYEQYF TGTGCCAGCAGCTCACTGGGACAGGGAAACTACGAGCAGTACTTC TRBJ2-7 TRBD1 TRBV7-9 .
CASSLQGNYYEQYF TGTGCCAGCAGTTTACAAGGGAATTACTACGAGCAGTACTTC TRBJ2-7 . TRBV12-3/TRBV12-4 few
CASGTGANEQYF TGTGCCAGCGGTACGGGAGCAAACGAGCAGTACTTC TRBJ2-7 . TRBV27 .
CASSDSGAVYSNQPQHF TGTGCCAGCAGTGACTCGGGAGCAGTCTATAGCAATCAGCCCCAGCATTTT TRBJ1-5 . TRBV2 .
CASSLSGTGSPLHF TGTGCCAGCAGTCTATCAGGGACGGGTTCACCCCTCCACTTT TRBJ1-6 . TRBV27 .
CASVEAGYGYTF TGTGCCAGCGTAGAGGCAGGTTATGGCTACACCTTC TRBJ1-2 . TRBV2 few
CASSLWMEETQYF TGTGCCAGCAGCTTATGGATGGAAGAGACCCAGTACTTC TRBJ2-5 . TRBV7-9 .
CSGAETDATNEKLFF TGCAGCGGGGCCGAGACAGATGCAACTAATGAAAAACTGTTTTTT TRBJ1-4 . TRBV29-1 .
CASSLIAGGPGVYNEQFF TGTGCCAGCAGCTTAATAGCGGGAGGGCCGGGGGTTTACAATGAGCAGTTCTTC TRBJ2-1 TRBD2 TRBV7-2 .
CASSPKGVGNGYTF TGCGCCAGCAGCCCGAAGGGGGTTGGCAATGGCTACACCTTC TRBJ1-2 . TRBV5-1 .
CASSLAGGLLAKNIQYF TGTGCCAGCAGTTTAGCGGGGGGGTTACTAGCCAAAAACATTCAGTACTTC TRBJ2-4 TRBD2 TRBV12-3/TRBV12-4 few
CASSQDESSNTDTQYF TGCGCCAGCAGCCAAGATGAGAGCAGCAACACAGATACGCAGTATTTT TRBJ2-3 . TRBV4-1 .
CASSEPSRPSTDTQYF TGTGCCAGCAGTGAACCGAGTAGGCCTAGCACAGATACGCAGTATTTT TRBJ2-3 . TRBV6-1 .
CASSFPPTRHTQYF TGTGCCAGCAGCTTCCCACCGACTAGGCATACGCAGTATTTT TRBJ2-3 . TRBV7-9 .
CASSLGATTYNEQFF TGCGCCAGCAGCTTAGGCGCGACCACCTACAATGAGCAGTTCTTC TRBJ2-1 . TRBV5-1 .